A selection of T cell receptor beta chains follows, all from one sample in a study of T cells in Graves' hyperthyroidism and ophthalmopathy. TCRdb itself ran the multiplex PCR reads through MiXCR, one entry per CDR3 protein. The sample carries a few hundred thousand distinct CDR3 sequences, approximately 12% recorded once. Input material: blood. The origin of the receptors is a man younger than 40 with Graves' hyperthyroidism that later progressed to Graves' ophthalmopathy. Both conserved end residues are part of each CDR3. Fields, in order: D gene, V gene, CDR3 protein. The D gene is left open where the match is weak.

>-|TRBV12-3/TRBV12-4
CASSFTGHPTEAFF
>-|TRBV20-1
CSARPDEQYEQYF
>TRBD1|TRBV25-1
CASSEMVGDRFATNEKLFF
>-|TRBV2
CASSDWRRAGPLHF
>-|TRBV7-3
CASREMENTEAFF
>-|TRBV6-5
CASSYRGALAGNTIYF
>-|TRBV11-2
CASSFRTGRRYEQYF
>TRBD1|TRBV19
CATVDRGSVNTEAFF
>-|TRBV25-1
CASSDINNEQFF
>-|TRBV24-1
CATSDSEEGYTF
>-|TRBV28
CASNPVRVMGSYGYTF
>-|TRBV2
CASSDGLAGTFNVLTF
>-|TRBV29-1
CSVTTRYEQYF
>-|TRBV7-9
CASSGGTYEQYF
>-|TRBV28
CASSLYLLGAFF
>-|TRBV3-1
CASSQALGGNQPQHF
>TRBD2|TRBV28
CASSWTSEKQYF
>-|TRBV30
CAWSRGSSTDTQYF
>-|TRBV20-1
CSARIPDRRGSSYNSPLHF
>TRBD1|TRBV20-1
CSAPTGGDETQYF
>TRBD1|TRBV11-2
CASSLGGPGQGFNEQFF
>-|TRBV11-2
CASSFSGTQGIEQFF
>-|TRBV28
CASSLWAGGTESSYEQYF
>-|TRBV12-3/TRBV12-4
CASSQVLTEAFF
>TRBD1|TRBV18
CASSPSGQGSSYNEQFF
>-|TRBV18
CASSEREMNTEAFF
>TRBD2|TRBV20-1
CSAREGNSGGAGETQYF
>TRBD2|TRBV7-9
CASTTGTTTFNEQFF
>TRBD2|TRBV12-3/TRBV12-4
CASSSSGQETQYF
>-|TRBV28
CASRSAGSQPQHF
>-|TRBV5-6
CASSLLPGSGANVLTF
>-|TRBV6-5
CASSYGGQLGGPQHF
>-|TRBV7-3
CATSNANTGELFF
>-|TRBV6-5
CASSYSTTGANVLTF
>-|TRBV6-1
CASRGPNEQYF
>-|TRBV27
CASSLRFRGLSSYEQYF
>TRBD1|TRBV6-1
CASSDPRTGGSYEQYF
>TRBD1|TRBV12-3/TRBV12-4
CASSLERGQISNQPQHF
>-|TRBV7-2
CASSLSANTEAFF
>TRBD2|TRBV11-1
CASSSGLATNNEQFF
>-|TRBV4-1
CASSRATEGGYTF
>TRBD1|TRBV12-3/TRBV12-4
CASSFQGAFNTEAFF
>-|TRBV12-3/TRBV12-4
CASSSSASRGYTF
>-|TRBV4-1
CASSLPHGDGYTF
>-|TRBV7-8
CASSARASNTGELFF
>TRBD1|TRBV27
CASSSRTGATTYEQYF
>TRBD2|TRBV20-1
CSAREGSGGLNNEQFF
>TRBD2|TRBV7-9
CASSRLAGGPFLETQYF
>TRBD1|TRBV11-2
CASSLWDRGSQETQYF
>-|TRBV5-8
CASSLPLRDNQPQHF
>-|TRBV6-1
CASKGRGANYGYTF
>TRBD1|TRBV7-3
CASSLKMTGWHDEQYF
>-|TRBV7-9
CASSLKDRTYEQYF